This T cell receptor (beta chain) emerged from a study of blood T cell repertoires in COVID-19. Study background: Sample material is recorded as cDNA or gDNA derived from T cells, B-cell-depleted T cells, or PBMCs.

The age range of participants was about 18 to 100 years, with residence in under 25 US areas. Participant-given clinical history determined each cohort assignment. Per the germline V gene, CDR1 is SGHRS and CDR2 is YFSETQ. This CDR3 is 13 amino acids long. V was pared by 0 bases and J by 6 bases, with 9 bases between. In the original workflow: How many nucleated cells were present was estimated from reference gene primer amplification. The table came from immunoSEQ multiplex PCR; TCRdb's copy has only in-frame clones and leaves some out. V and J calls and clone size follow that table, whereas D and trimming were derived from the DNA. The table records 200,000 or so clones, about 84% of them present only once.

The TCR sequence derives from a woman aged 40 to 50 with acute COVID-19. V usage is TRBV5-1 and J usage is TRBJ1-1; D unresolved. Sequences were obtained from PBMCs or T cells enriched from blood (not recorded which). CDR3 DNA sequence: TGCGCCAGCAGCTTGGCCTGGGAGGCTGAAGCTTTCTTT. It specifies CASSLAWEAEAFF.